This passage covers 10 T cell receptor beta chains from one sample sequenced in a study of blood T cell repertoires in COVID-19. Profiled with immunoSEQ multiplex PCR; TCRdb holds only in-frame clones, not every one. The data contain more than 100,000 clones, 65% to 90% of them singletons. The specimen was peripheral blood. The receptors stem from a man older than 75 with acute or convalescent COVID-19.

V and J are TRBV7-8 and TRBJ2-5; 8 nucleotides align to TRBD2. The CDR3 spans 14 residues. Germline V gene lookup returns CDR1 SGHVS and CDR2 FQNEAQ. With 3 bases clipped from V and 1 base from J, the junction kept 1 base outside the gene matches. CDR3 in DNA: TGTGCCAGCAGCTTCGCGGGGGGCCAAGAGACCCAGTACTTC. It translates to CASSFAGGQETQYF.

The chain uses TRBV7-9 and TRBJ1-1, with 8 bases lining up with TRBD1. The trim removed 6 bases at V and 6 bases at J, leaving 6 bases unmatched. This CDR3 comprises 13 residues. Germline CDR1 reads SEHNR; CDR2 reads FQNEAQ (reference sequence). The CDR3 sequence: CASSSGTGSEAFF. Here the CDR3 DNA reads TGTGCCAGCAGTTCCGGGACAGGCTCTGAAGCTTTCTTT.

The genes are TRBV19 and TRBJ1-5, with D hard to call. Trimming took off 5 bases at V and 7 bases at J, with 18 bases between the two ends. Germline CDR1 reads LNHDA; CDR2 reads SQIVND (reference sequence). This CDR3 contains 15 residues. CDR3 sequence reads: CASSLIYLGLQPQHF. The CDR3 DNA follows: TGTGCCAGTAGTTTAATATATCTTGGGCTACAGCCCCAGCATTTT.

The chain's CDR3 is CASTTDRGRDQPQHF. The CDR3 DNA is TGTGCCAGCACAACCGACAGGGGGCGCGATCAGCCCCAGCATTTT. The V and J genes are TRBV16 and TRBJ1-5; TRBD1 agrees at 10 bases. After removal of 7 bases from V and 5 bases from J, the junction contained 8 bases not matched to a gene. The CDR3 is 15 residues long. Germline V gene lookup returns CDR1 KGHSY and CDR2 FQNENV.

This chain links TRBV7-3 with TRBJ1-2; 9 bases agree with TRBD1. The CDR3 covers 14 residues. The germline gives CDR1 SGHTA, CDR2 FQGTGA. The V gene end was trimmed by 5 bases and the J gene end by 5 bases; junction bases not matched to a gene: 6. The CDR3 coding sequence is TGTGCCAGCAGCCCGACAGGGGGAGGGTATGGCTACACCTTC. This translates into CASSPTGGGYGYTF.

The chain links TRBV18 to TRBJ2-5; D is possibly TRBD2 (6 bases). The CDR3 is made up of 15 amino acids. V lost 3 bases to trimming and J lost 4 bases, with 15 bases between them. Germline CDR1 reads KGHSH; CDR2 reads LQKENI. The CDR3 DNA reads TGTGCCAGCTCACCCGCGACTAGTATCCGAGAGACCCAGTACTTC. Residues: CASSPATSIRETQYF.

In its sample, this clone was seen a few times. The V and J genes are TRBV21-1 and TRBJ2-5; TRBD2 is the table's D call and was not checked against the DNA. TRBV21-1 is shown as a pseudogene. The CDR3 is made up of 15 amino acids. The CDR3 nucleotides are TGTGCCAGCAGCAAAAGGATGGGGGGTAAGGAGACCCAGTACTTC. As protein: CASSKRMGGKETQYF.

The chain has TRBV19 and TRBJ1-1; D not resolved. The V end lost 1 base, the J end lost 0 bases, and 9 bases lay between the germline ends. Germline CDR1 LNHDA, CDR2 SQIVND (reference sequence). This CDR3 is 15 amino acids long. The CDR3 loop is CASSIARILNTEAFF. The CDR3 bases are TGTGCCAGTAGTATAGCCAGAATTTTGAACACTGAAGCTTTCTTT.

V is TRBV18 and J is TRBJ2-2, with 7 bases matching TRBD1. This CDR3 region has 15 residues. With V trimmed by 2 bases and J by 3 bases, 3 bases remained unmatched. Germline CDR1 is KGHSH and CDR2 is LQKENI. CDR3 loop: CASSPGTADTGELFF. The CDR3 DNA follows: TGTGCCAGCTCACCAGGGACAGCAGACACCGGGGAGCTGTTTTTT.

The chain links TRBV19 to TRBJ2-4; D gene ambiguous. The germline CDR1 and CDR2 sequences are LNHDA and SQIVND (reference sequence). The ends were cut back, 3 bases at V and 4 bases at J, with 4 bases in the middle. The CDR3 runs 12 residues. DNA for the CDR3: TGTGCCAGTAGTATTCCTAAAAACATTCAGTACTTC. Translated: CASSIPKNIQYF.